This T cell receptor (beta chain) comes out of a study of PD-1 blockade in classical Hodgkin lymphoma. General study points: Complete responders showed a baseline diversity that resembled the diversity of newly diagnosed patients. The causes of the repertoire differences, possibly disease activity or prior therapy, remain undefined. Some patients began nivolumab under 1 year after ASCT. These patients were excluded from later analyses.

Measured with immunoSEQ multiplex PCR; TCRdb has only the in-frame clones, and not every one. The sample records over 20,000 clones, around 80% being singletons. Trimming took off 3 bases at V and 7 bases at J, with 12 bases between the two ends. Germline V gene lookup returns CDR1 LNHDA and CDR2 SQIVND (reference sequence). This CDR3 is built from 14 residues. As for this clone: Antigen specificity is unknown.

No patient escaped relapse after autologous stem cell transplantation, and brentuximab vedotin exposure varied. Complete response, partial response or progressive disease was each patient's best response. The sequence derives from a human donor with classical Hodgkin lymphoma. Sequences were derived from peripheral blood mononuclear cells (PBMCs), sampled before the second cycle of nivolumab. The chain is built from TRBV19 and TRBJ2-2; no definite D call. This CDR3 is CASSIVAKVGELFF. In nucleotides, the CDR3 is TGTGCCAGTAGTATTGTGGCGAAGGTCGGGGAGCTGTTTTTT.